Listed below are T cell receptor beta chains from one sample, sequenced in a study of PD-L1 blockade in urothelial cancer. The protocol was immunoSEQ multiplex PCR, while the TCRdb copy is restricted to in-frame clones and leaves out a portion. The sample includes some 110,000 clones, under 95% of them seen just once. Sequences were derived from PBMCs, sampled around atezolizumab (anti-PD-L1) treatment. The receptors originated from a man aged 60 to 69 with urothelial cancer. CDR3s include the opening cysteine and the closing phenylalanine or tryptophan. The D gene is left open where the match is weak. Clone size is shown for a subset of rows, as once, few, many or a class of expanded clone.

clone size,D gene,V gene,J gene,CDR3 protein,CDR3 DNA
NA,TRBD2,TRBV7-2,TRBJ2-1,CASSLDGTSRDEQFF,TGTGCCAGCAGCTTAGATGGGACTAGCCGGGATGAGCAGTTCTTC
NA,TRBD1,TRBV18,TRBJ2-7,CASSPQTGGNEQYF,TGTGCCAGCTCACCACAAACAGGGGGCAACGAGCAGTACTTC
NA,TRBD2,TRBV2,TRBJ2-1,CASTRSGTYNEQFF,TGTGCCAGCACCAGAAGCGGGACCTACAATGAGCAGTTCTTC
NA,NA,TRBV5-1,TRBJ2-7,CASSLGGGNSYEQYF,TGCGCCAGCAGCTTGGGAGGGGGAAACTCCTACGAGCAGTACTTC
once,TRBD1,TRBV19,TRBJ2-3,CASSRPTGGAADTQYF,TGTGCCAGTAGCCGCCCGACAGGGGGCGCGGCAGATACGCAGTATTTT
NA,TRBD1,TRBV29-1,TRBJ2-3,CSVRDRGVTDTQYF,TGCAGCGTCCGGGACAGGGGAGTCACAGATACGCAGTATTTT
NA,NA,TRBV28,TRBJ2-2,CASSPLTANTGELFF,TGTGCCAGCAGTCCGTTGACAGCGAACACCGGGGAGCTGTTTTTT
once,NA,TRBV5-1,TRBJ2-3,CASSALGESTDTQYF,TGCGCCAGCAGCGCACTAGGAGAGAGCACAGATACGCAGTATTTT
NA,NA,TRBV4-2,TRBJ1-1,CASSLMTDMNTEAFF,TGTGCCAGCAGCCTAATGACAGATATGAACACTGAAGCTTTCTTT
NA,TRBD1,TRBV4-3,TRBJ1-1,CASSLDRMNTEAFF,TGCGCCAGCAGCTTGGACAGGATGAACACTGAAGCTTTCTTT
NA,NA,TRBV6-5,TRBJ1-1,CASSYVRENTEAFF,TGTGCCAGCAGTTACGTCCGGGAGAACACTGAAGCTTTCTTT
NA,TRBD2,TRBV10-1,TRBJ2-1,CASSDLKSGSGHEQFF,TGCGCCAGCAGCGACCTGAAGAGCGGGAGTGGTCATGAGCAGTTCTTC
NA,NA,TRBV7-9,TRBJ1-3,CASSSVLGSSATIYF,TGTGCCAGCAGCTCAGTTCTCGGGTCCTCTGCCACCATATATTTT
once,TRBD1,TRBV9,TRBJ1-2,CASSSQDRARPTGYTF,TGTGCCAGCAGCTCTCAGGACAGGGCGAGACCTACTGGCTACACCTTC
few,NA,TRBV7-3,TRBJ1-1,CASGRGTNTEAFF,TGTGCCAGCGGGAGGGGGACGAACACTGAAGCTTTCTTT
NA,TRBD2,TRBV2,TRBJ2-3,CASNPTSGTTRTDTQYF,TGTGCCAGCAACCCGACTAGCGGGACGACTCGCACAGATACGCAGTATTTT
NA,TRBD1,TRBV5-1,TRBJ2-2,CASSFSPQGATGELFF,TGCGCCAGCAGCTTCTCCCCACAGGGGGCCACCGGGGAGCTGTTTTTT
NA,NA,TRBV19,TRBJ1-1,CASSTLGGNTEAFF,TGTGCCAGTAGTACCCTCGGGGGGAACACTGAAGCTTTCTTT
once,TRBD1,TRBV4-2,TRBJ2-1,CASSQDPGQGGGSVNEQFF,TGTGCCAGCAGCCAAGATCCGGGACAAGGGGGCGGTTCCGTCAATGAGCAGTTCTTC
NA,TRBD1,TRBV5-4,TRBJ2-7,CASSLTGTDYEQYF,TGTGCCAGCAGCTTGACAGGGACAGACTACGAGCAGTACTTC
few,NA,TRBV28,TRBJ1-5,CASSFSGNQPQHF,TGTGCCAGCAGTTTCTCGGGGAATCAGCCCCAGCATTTT
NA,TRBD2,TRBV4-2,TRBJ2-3,CASSQDLTLAGSLDTQYF,TGTGCCAGCAGCCAAGATTTAACCCTAGCGGGATCGCTTGATACGCAGTATTTT
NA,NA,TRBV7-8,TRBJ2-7,CASSLGDSEQYF,TGTGCCAGCAGCTTAGGGGACTCCGAGCAGTACTTC
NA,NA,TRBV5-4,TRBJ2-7,CASSYDRKKQYF,TGTGCCAGCAGCTATGACAGGAAAAAGCAGTACTTC
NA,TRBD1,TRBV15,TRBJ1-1,CATSSPNRGETEAFF,TGTGCCACCAGCAGCCCGAACAGGGGAGAAACTGAAGCTTTCTTT
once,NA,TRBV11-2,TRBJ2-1,CASSSYQRGAVFF,TGTGCCAGCAGCTCCTATCAACGGGGGGCCGTTTTCTTC
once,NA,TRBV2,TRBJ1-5,CASSEADTYQPQHF,TGTGCCAGCAGTGAAGCAGACACTTACCAGCCCCAGCATTTT
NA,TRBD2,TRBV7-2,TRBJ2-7,CASSRKRTSGDSYEQYF,TGTGCCAGCAGCCGAAAAAGGACTAGCGGGGACTCCTACGAGCAGTACTTC
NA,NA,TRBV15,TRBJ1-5,CATSKGLEDTQPQHF,TGTGCCACCAGCAAAGGCTTGGAGGATACCCAGCCCCAGCATTTT
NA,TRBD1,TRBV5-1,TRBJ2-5,CASSLQGVPQETQYF,TGCGCCAGCAGCTTGCAGGGGGTCCCTCAAGAGACCCAGTACTTC
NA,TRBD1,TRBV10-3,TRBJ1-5,CATWTGGHQPQHF,TGTGCCACCTGGACAGGGGGGCATCAGCCCCAGCATTTT
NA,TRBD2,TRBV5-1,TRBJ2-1,CASREAGGSYNEQFF,TGCGCCAGCAGGGAGGCGGGGGGCTCCTACAATGAGCAGTTCTTC
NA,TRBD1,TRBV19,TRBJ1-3,CASSTDRAIAGNTIYF,TGTGCCAGTAGTACGGACAGGGCGATCGCCGGAAACACCATATATTTT
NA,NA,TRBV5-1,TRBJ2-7,CASSLGSRSYGTTSYEQYF,TGCGCCAGCAGCTTGGGCTCTCGGTCTTACGGGACAACCTCCTACGAGCAGTACTTC
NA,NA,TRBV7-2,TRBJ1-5,CASSLGGSDNQPQHF,TGTGCCAGCAGCTTAGGGGGCAGTGACAATCAGCCCCAGCATTTT
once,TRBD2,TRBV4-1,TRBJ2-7,CASSQDNSPASGIPYEQYF,TGCGCCAGCAGCCAAGATAATTCCCCTGCTAGCGGGATTCCCTACGAGCAGTACTTC
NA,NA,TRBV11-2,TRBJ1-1,CASSLDSGPLNTEAFF,TGTGCCAGCAGCTTAGACTCAGGGCCCCTGAACACTGAAGCTTTCTTT
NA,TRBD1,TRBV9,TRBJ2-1,CASSVGQGSYNEQFF,TGTGCCAGCAGCGTAGGACAGGGGTCGTACAATGAGCAGTTCTTC
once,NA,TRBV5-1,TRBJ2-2,CASSLARVEGTGELFF,TGCGCCAGCAGCTTGGCGAGGGTTGAAGGAACCGGGGAGCTGTTTTTT
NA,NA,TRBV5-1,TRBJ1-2,CASSPGTNYGYTF,TGCGCCAGCAGCCCGGGTACTAACTATGGCTACACCTTC
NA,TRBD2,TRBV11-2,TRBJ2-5,CASSLTLAGLQETQYF,TGTGCCAGCAGCTTAACGCTAGCGGGACTCCAAGAGACCCAGTACTTC
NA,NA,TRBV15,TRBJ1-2,CATSGLGAGRTF,TGTGCCACCAGCGGATTGGGGGCAGGGCGAACCTTC
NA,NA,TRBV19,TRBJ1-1,CASPIRGYSMNTEAFF,TGTGCCAGCCCCATCCGGGGGTACAGCATGAACACTGAAGCTTTCTTT
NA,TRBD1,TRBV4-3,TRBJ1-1,CASSQDGTGDSTEAFF,TGCGCCAGCAGCCAGGACGGGACAGGGGATAGTACTGAAGCTTTCTTT
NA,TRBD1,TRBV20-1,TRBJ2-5,CSPGGGETQYF,TGCAGCCCAGGGGGCGGAGAGACCCAGTACTTC
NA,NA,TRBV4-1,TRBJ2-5,CASSQVSKETQYF,TGCGCCAGCAGCCAAGTATCTAAAGAGACCCAGTACTTC
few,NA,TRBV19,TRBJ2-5,CASSIAYQETQYF,TGTGCCAGTAGTATAGCCTATCAAGAGACCCAGTACTTC
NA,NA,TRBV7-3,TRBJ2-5,CASSPRRQETQYF,TGTGCCAGCAGCCCCCGCAGGCAAGAGACCCAGTACTTC
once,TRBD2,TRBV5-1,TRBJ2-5,CASSPAGGQETQYF,TGCGCCAGCAGCCCAGCGGGGGGCCAAGAGACCCAGTACTTC
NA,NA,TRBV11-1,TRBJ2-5,CASSTSGTSQVTQYF,TGTGCCAGCAGCACCTCCGGGACATCCCAAGTGACCCAGTACTTC
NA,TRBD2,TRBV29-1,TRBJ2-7,CSVRRAGGVYEQYF,TGCAGCGTTCGGAGAGCCGGGGGGGTATACGAGCAGTACTTC
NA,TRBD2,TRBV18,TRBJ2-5,CASSPPSSGETQYF,TGTGCCAGCTCACCACCGAGTAGCGGGGAGACCCAGTACTTC
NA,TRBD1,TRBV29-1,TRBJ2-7,CSVGTGSSYEQYF,TGCAGCGTTGGGACAGGGAGCTCCTACGAGCAGTACTTC